This T cell receptor (beta chain) was recorded in a study of T cells in Graves' hyperthyroidism and ophthalmopathy. On this clonotype itself: Its antigen is still unknown.

Study results and limitations: Ophthalmopathy was separated from stable hyperthyroidism by a 13 V-J model.

Amplification of TCR beta CDR3 regions used RNA as the template. The HTBI primer set was used in a first-round RT-PCR of the TCR CDR3. TCRdb re-derived calls from the multiplex PCR reads in MiXCR, one entry per CDR3 protein. Of fewer than 300,000 distinct CDR3 sequences listed, 25% were seen once; the top ten hold about a quarter. Blood was drawn at first hyperthyroidism diagnosis, before any ophthalmopathy symptoms. CDR3 size: 17 residues. Trimming left V 2 bases short and J 3 bases short, with 19 bases between. Germline loops: CDR1 GTSNPN, CDR2 SVGIG (reference sequence). J is TRBJ2-2 and V is TRBV30; weak D call: TRBD2 (6 bases). Source material: blood. The source is a man between 35 and 55 years old with Graves' hyperthyroidism that later progressed to Graves' ophthalmopathy. CDR3 protein: CAWSHRGRGYDTGELFF. The CDR3, as DNA: TGTGCCTGGAGTCACCGTGGGCGGGGCTATGACACCGGGGAGCTGTTTTTT.